This paragraph reports one T cell receptor beta chain. Its antigen remains unknown. Use of 60 Vbeta and 13 Jbeta primers characterized the PCR. The assay was immunoSEQ multiplex PCR, and TCRdb's table has in-frame clones only and misses some. Among 150,000 to 190,000 clones, about 68% were seen once, and the ten largest hold 1.3% to 1.5%. These data come from a study of cytomegalovirus exposure and HLA in healthy donors. General study results and limits: The study reported that TCR beta sequences accurately predicted HLA-A and HLA-B alleles in most subjects. Cytomegalovirus status, reportedly, was diagnosed with high specificity and sensitivity by the classifier. V- and J-gene trimming of TCR beta was linked (in a later analysis) to a missense DCLRE1C variant. The study put 150 to 200 TCR beta chains on its list as cytomegalovirus-associated.

V lost 5 bases, J lost 5 bases, and 18 bases lay in between. The CDR3 extends over 15 amino acids. From germline, CDR1 is SGHTA and CDR2 FQGNSA. The sample taken for sequencing was PBMCs. V gene TRBV7-2 combines with J gene TRBJ1-2, with TRBD1 as a possible D gene (6 bases). The source of this sequence is a man aged 18 to 29 in good health and CMV-seronegative. CDR3 amino acids: CASSPARGQQYGYTF. The CDR3 DNA reads as TGTGCCAGCAGCCCCGCTAGAGGACAGCAATATGGCTACACCTTC.